The entry that follows covers one T cell receptor beta chain sequence. The protocol was immunoSEQ multiplex PCR, while the TCRdb copy is restricted to in-frame clones and leaves out a portion. The sample yields 150,000 to 160,000 clones, over 75% seen once. This sample was taken from a study of blood T cell repertoires in COVID-19. Germline V gene lookup returns CDR1 MNHEY and CDR2 SVGAGI. V shed 6 bases, J shed 6 bases, and the junction held 8 bases outside the gene matches. The CDR3 is made up of 14 amino acids. The TCR comes from a woman aged 40 to 50 with acute or convalescent COVID-19. Sequencing was carried out using peripheral blood. The rearrangement uses TRBV6-5 and TRBJ1-2; 9 bases fit TRBD1. The CDR3 bases are TGTGCCAGCAGATCCCTGGGGACAGGGAATGGCTACACCTTC. Translated: CASRSLGTGNGYTF.